What follows describes a single TCR beta chain. What it binds is not known. This specimen comes from a study of cytomegalovirus exposure and HLA in healthy donors. Study-wide points: Differences between HLA loci emerged in a later analysis of TCR association rates, with DRB1 most and HLA-C fewest. Clonal expansion, a later analysis showed, was greater in HLA-associated TCR beta chains than in equally common others. Per a later analysis, roughly 17,000 TCR beta sequences showed association with HLA alleles at 0.05 false discovery rate.

PCR was performed using 60 Vbeta and 13 Jbeta primers. The protocol was immunoSEQ multiplex PCR, while the TCRdb copy is restricted to in-frame clones and leaves out a portion. The data contain some 140,000 clones, 80% to 85% of them singletons. This TCR was sampled from a male donor in good health and CMV-seropositive. Material: PBMCs.

For the CDR3, the DNA is TGCGCCAGCAGAGGTAGCCTGGAGGGTCAAGAGACCCAGTACTTC. Amino acids: CASRGSLEGQETQYF. J is TRBJ2-5 and V is TRBV5-1; perhaps TRBD2 as D (6 bases). The CDR3 is 15 amino acids. Trimming shortened V by 5 bases and J by 2 bases, and 16 bases separated the two germline ends. Germline V gene lookup returns CDR1 SGHRS and CDR2 YFSETQ.